A single sample gave rise to the 26 T cell receptor beta chains below, sequenced in a study of T-cell reconstitution after alpha-beta-depleted transplantation in children. Unique molecular identifiers were incorporated into the prepared TCRbeta library. TCRdb itself ran the PCR reads through MiXCR, one entry per CDR3 protein. The sample includes approximately 640,000 distinct CDR3 sequences, approximately 17% seen only once; the top ten take under 1.2%. The sample here was PBMCs from the stem cell graft donor, taken from the stem cell graft. The receptor source for this set is a human donor who donated a stem cell graft to a child with acute myeloid leukemia.

The chain has TRBV6-5 and TRBJ2-7, with 7 nucleotides matching TRBD1. The CDR3 spans 12 residues. The junction had 4 bases not matched to a gene; V was cut back by 6 bases and J by 5 bases. The germline gives CDR1 MNHEY, CDR2 SVGAGI. The CDR3 DNA reads TGTGCCAGCAGGGATACAGGGGACGAGCAGTACGTC. Residues: CASRDTGDEQYV.

This clonotype is a singleton in its sample. The chain recombines TRBV4-2 with TRBJ1-1; weak D call: TRBD1 (6 bases). V was shortened by 1 base and J by 3 bases, with 9 bases between the two germline ends. This CDR3 spans 14 amino acids. From germline, CDR1 is LGHNA and CDR2 YNFKEQ. The chain's CDR3 is CASSQAQGHTEAFF. The CDR3 region has the DNA TGTGCCAGCAGCCAAGCCCAGGGGCACACTGAAGCTTTCTTT.

To note about this clonotype: A much larger clone differs by one base, so this may be a read error. The chain uses TRBV20-1 and TRBJ1-5; possible D gene TRBD1, 5 bases. V lost 2 bases, J lost 5 bases, and 13 bases lay in between. This CDR3 has 14 amino acids. The V gene's germline CDR1 is DFQATT and CDR2 SNEGSKA (reference sequence). This CDR3 reads CSARQQGGHQPQHF. The CDR3 nucleotides read TGCAGTGCTAGACAGCAGGGCGGACATCAGCCCCAGCATTTT.

This clonotype appeared a few times. The chain links TRBV20-1 to TRBJ1-6, with D possibly TRBD1 on 5 matching bases. The CDR3 has 14 residues. Trimming cost V 5 bases and J 14 bases, with 22 bases left between them. Germline CDR1 reads DFQATT; CDR2 reads SNEGSKA (reference sequence). The CDR3 loop reads CSALIRDGFMSLHF. DNA for the CDR3: TGCAGTGCTCTTATCCGGGACGGCTTTATGTCCCTCCACTTT.

This clonotype has a handful of counts. The V gene is TRBV24-1, the J gene TRBJ1-1, with a tentative D call TRBD1 (6 bases). V was clipped by 3 bases and J by 5 bases, with 9 bases between them. This CDR3 has 13 amino acids. The germline gives CDR1 KGHDR, CDR2 SFDVKD. CDR3 in DNA: TGTGCCACCAGTGATCCCAGGGGAACTGAAGCTTTCTTT. This encodes CATSDPRGTEAFF.

There are many counts of this clonotype. The chain employs TRBV20-1 and TRBJ1-1; TRBD1 agrees at 7 bases. The CDR3 covers 14 residues. The junction had 3 bases not matched to a gene; V was cut back by 2 bases and J by 0 bases. Germline V CDR1 and CDR2: DFQATT, SNEGSKA (reference sequence). CDR3 sequence: CSARQGTVNTEAFF. The CDR3 DNA reads TGCAGTGCTAGACAGGGGACAGTGAACACTGAAGCTTTCTTT.

J is TRBJ2-1 and V is TRBV15; D remains ambiguous. V was clipped by 1 base and J by 10 bases, with 11 bases between them. Germline V gene lookup returns CDR1 LNHNV and CDR2 YYDKDF (reference sequence). There are 13 residues in the CDR3. The CDR3 DNA is TGTGCCACCAGCAGAGGCCCCGGCCCCGAGCAGTTCTTC. Translation: CATSRGPGPEQFF.

The genes are TRBV3-1 and TRBJ2-1; D is unclear. Trimming pared 0 bases from V and 4 bases from J, leaving 10 bases between. CDR3 length: 15 residues. Germline V gene sequence: CDR1 LGHDT, CDR2 YNNKEL (reference sequence). CDR3: CASSQESVGYNEQFF. CDR3 DNA: TGTGCCAGCAGCCAAGAATCTGTGGGGTACAATGAGCAGTTCTTC.

This chain joins TRBV5-1 and TRBJ2-7; TRBD1 agrees at 8 bases. Per the germline V gene, CDR1 is SGHRS and CDR2 is YFSETQ. CDR3 length: 16 residues. After removal of 8 bases from V and 1 base from J, the junction contained 14 bases not matched to a gene. CDR3 DNA: TGCGCCAGTTTTCCCTCCTTGCGGGACAGGTCCTACGAGCAGTACGTC. Its translation is CASFPSLRDRSYEQYV.

This clonotype has at least ten counts. CDR3 sequence: CSARPTGSGEKLFF. DNA of the CDR3: TGCAGTGCTAGACCCACAGGGTCGGGGGAAAAACTGTTTTTT. The chain carries TRBV20-1 and TRBJ1-4, with a possible D match to TRBD1 (6 bases). The germline V gene has CDR1 DFQATT and CDR2 SNEGSKA (reference sequence). CDR3 size: 14 residues. V was pared by 2 bases and J by 8 bases, with 15 bases between.

This clonotype was observed many times. This CDR3 reads CSAQGQGVTYGYTF. The CDR3 DNA is TGCAGTGCTCAGGGACAGGGAGTCACCTATGGCTACACCTTC. V gene TRBV20-1 combines with J gene TRBJ1-2, with 9 positions matching TRBD1. V lost 5 bases to trimming and J lost 4 bases; unmatched junction nucleotides: 8. The CDR3 length is 14 residues. The germline V gene encodes CDR1 DFQATT and CDR2 SNEGSKA (reference sequence).

This clonotype was picked up many times. The genes are TRBV20-1 and TRBJ2-5; D is ambiguous. The CDR3 covers 11 residues. V lost 7 bases to trimming and J lost 5 bases, with 11 bases between them. Germline assignment: CDR1 DFQATT and CDR2 SNEGSKA (reference sequence). CDR3 in amino acids: CSEASGETQYF. The CDR3 DNA reads TGCAGTGAGGCCTCTGGGGAGACCCAGTACTTC.

Of note for this clonotype: This could be a read error, since a much larger clone is one nucleotide away. This sequence joins TRBV29-1 and TRBJ2-2; TRBD1 might be the D (6 bases). In germline, CDR1 is SQVTM, CDR2 ANQGSEA. This CDR3 has 12 residues. CDR3 nucleotides: TGCAGCGTTGGACAGGACACCTGGGAGCTGTTTTTT. Its protein product is CSVGQDTWELFF.

V and J are TRBV7-2 and TRBJ1-1, with unresolved D. The CDR3 is 13 residues long. With 5 bases removed from V and 4 bases from J, the gap between germline ends came to 11 bases. The germline V gene encodes CDR1 SGHTA and CDR2 FQGNSA. The CDR3 here is CASSLRVLTEAFF. CDR3 nucleotide sequence: TGTGCCAGCAGCCTCAGAGTTCTCACTGAAGCTTTCTTT. Together with reference TRBV7-2 and TRBJ1-1, the CDR3 gives the full variable domain: GAGVSQSPSNKVTEKGKDVELRCDPISGHTALYWYRQSLGQGLEFLIYFQGNSAPDKSGLPSDRFSAERTGGSVSTLTIQRTQQEDSAVYLCASSLRVLTEAFFGQGTRLTVV.

V usage is TRBV20-1 and J usage is TRBJ2-7; 7 bases fit TRBD1. Germline lookup yields CDR1 DFQATT and CDR2 SNEGSKA (reference sequence). V gave up 0 bases and J gave up 4 bases; unmatched junction bases: 12. The CDR3 loop spans 16 amino acids. The CDR3 DNA follows: TGCAGTGCTAGAGAGGGAGAGGGGGCAGGTCGGTACGAGCAGTACTTC. Protein product: CSAREGEGAGRYEQYF.

In its sample, this clonotype was seen a few times. The V and J genes are TRBV4-3 and TRBJ1-1; D remains unclear. The V end was cut by 1 base, the J end by 3 bases, with 12 bases between. The CDR3 runs 15 residues. Germline CDR1 LGHNA, CDR2 YSLEER. The CDR3 loop reads CASSQVLGGDTEAFF. In DNA, the CDR3 is TGCGCCAGCAGCCAAGTCCTGGGTGGGGACACTGAAGCTTTCTTT.

This clonotype was recorded many times. This chain connects TRBV7-9 to TRBJ1-5; TRBD1 agrees at 7 bases. Trimming removed 1 base from V and 4 bases from J; junction bases left unmatched: 10. The CDR3 contains 17 residues. In germline, CDR1 is SEHNR, CDR2 FQNEAQ (reference sequence). In DNA, the CDR3 is TGTGCCAGCAGCTTAGGGTTGACAGGGCAAATGAATCAGCCCCAGCATTTT. Translated: CASSLGLTGQMNQPQHF.

The chain combines TRBV13 with TRBJ1-6, with a weak D call TRBD1 (6 bases). There are 15 residues in the CDR3. CDR1 and CDR2 from the germline V gene are PRHDT and FYEKMQ (reference sequence). Trimming took off 3 bases at V and 9 bases at J, with 15 bases between the two ends. CDR3: CASSFGGGGTSPLHF. In DNA, the CDR3 is TGTGCCAGCAGCTTCGGGGGAGGGGGGACTTCACCCCTCCACTTT.

This clonotype was seen a handful of times. The chain has TRBV11-1 and TRBJ2-7; 9 bases match TRBD1. V trimming: 6 bases; J trimming: 7 bases; junction bases outside the gene matches: 16. Germline CDR1 SGHAT, CDR2 FQDESV (reference sequence). The CDR3 spans 16 residues. The DNA for the CDR3 is TGTGCCAGCAGTCATTCCCCCGGGACAGGGCTTGATGAGCAGTACTTC. Protein sequence: CASSHSPGTGLDEQYF.

This chain joins TRBV10-3 and TRBJ1-4; D remains unclear. V was cut by 2 bases and J by 2 bases, with 9 bases left in between. Germline CDR1 and CDR2: ENHRY and SYGVKD. The CDR3 contains 15 residues. CDR3 amino acids: CAISESFATNEKLFF. The CDR3 DNA reads TGTGCCATCAGTGAGAGTTTTGCGACTAATGAAAAACTGTTTTTT.

This clonotype was recorded many times. The chain joins TRBV20-1 to TRBJ1-2; TRBD1 is a possible D gene (5 bases). CDR1 and CDR2 (germline): DFQATT, SNEGSKA (reference sequence). This CDR3 has 12 residues. V lost 6 bases to trimming and J lost 6 bases, with 14 bases between them. CDR3 bases: TGCAGTGCCCAACCAGGGTACAATGGCTACACCTTC. This sequence encodes CSAQPGYNGYTF.

The rearrangement links TRBV20-1 to TRBJ2-7; TRBD1 aligns across 8 bases. This CDR3 spans 11 amino acids. Germline CDR1 DFQATT, CDR2 SNEGSKA (reference sequence). V lost 6 bases to trimming and J lost 2 bases; unmatched junction nucleotides: 0. This CDR3 reads CSAQGAYEQYV. Written as DNA, the CDR3 is TGCAGTGCACAGGGGGCCTACGAGCAGTACGTC.

This clonotype showed up many times. J is TRBJ2-1 and V is TRBV27; unclear D gene. Germline values: CDR1 MNHEY, CDR2 SMNVEV (reference sequence). V gave up 5 bases and J gave up 0 bases, with 11 bases separating them. The length of the CDR3 is 15 residues. In nucleotides, the CDR3 is TGTGCCAGCAGTCCCCAACTGAGCTCCTACAATGAGCAGTTCTTC. Translating it yields CASSPQLSSYNEQFF.

This clonotype has just one count. The chain is built from TRBV20-1 and TRBJ2-3; no firm D call. The germline V and J ends were trimmed by 6 bases and 2 bases, with 24 bases remaining between them. Germline V lookup: CDR1 DFQATT, CDR2 SNEGSKA (reference sequence). The CDR3 is 17 residues long. The CDR3 DNA reads TGCAGTGCGCCCCGCATAGAGAGTTTCCGTACCACAGATACGCAGTATTTT. The encoded protein is CSAPRIESFRTTDTQYF.

This rearrangement joins TRBV12-3 or TRBV12-4 to TRBJ1-3, with TRBD1 matching over 9 bases. V lost 6 bases to trimming and J lost 3 bases; unmatched junction nucleotides: 6. The CDR3 runs to 15 residues. The CDR3 region is CASRYRGPFGNTIYF. CDR3 coding DNA: TGTGCCAGCAGATACAGGGGGCCTTTTGGAAACACCATATATTTT.

In this sample, this clonotype turned up a few times. This rearrangement joins TRBV4-3 to TRBJ1-3; 7 bases map to TRBD1. Germline-derived CDR1 and CDR2 are LGHNA and YSLEER. Losses at the gene ends were 1 base for V and 0 bases for J; bases not matched to a gene: 3. The CDR3 is made up of 16 amino acids. CDR3 region: CASSQGTGSSGNTIYF. CDR3 bases: TGCGCCAGCAGCCAAGGGACAGGCAGCTCTGGAAACACCATATATTTT.